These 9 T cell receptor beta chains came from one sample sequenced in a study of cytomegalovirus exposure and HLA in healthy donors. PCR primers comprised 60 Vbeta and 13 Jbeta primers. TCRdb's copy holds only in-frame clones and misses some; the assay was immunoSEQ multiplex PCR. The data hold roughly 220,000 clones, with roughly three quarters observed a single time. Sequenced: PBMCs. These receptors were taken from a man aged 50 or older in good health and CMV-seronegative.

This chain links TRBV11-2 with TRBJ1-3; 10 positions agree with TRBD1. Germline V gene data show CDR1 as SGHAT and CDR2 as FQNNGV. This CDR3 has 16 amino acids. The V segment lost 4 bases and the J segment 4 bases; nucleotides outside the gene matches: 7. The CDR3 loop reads CASSSVDRGPGNTIYF. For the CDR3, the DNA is TGTGCCAGCAGCTCCGTTGACAGGGGGCCAGGAAACACCATATATTTT. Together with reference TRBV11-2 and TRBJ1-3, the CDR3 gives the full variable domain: EAGVAQSPRYKIIEKRQSVAFWCNPISGHATLYWYQQILGQGPKLLIQFQNNGVVDDSQLPKDRFSAERLKGVDSTLKIQPAKLEDSAVYLCASSSVDRGPGNTIYFGEGSWLTVV.

This CDR3 is CASSLWAGGTPIQYF. The DNA of the CDR3 is TGTGCCAGCAGCTTGTGGGCAGGGGGCACCCCCATTCAGTACTTC. V usage is TRBV5-4 and J usage is TRBJ2-4; 8 nucleotides match TRBD1. The CDR3 loop spans 15 amino acids. The germline V gene encodes CDR1 SGHNT and CDR2 YYREEE (reference sequence). J was trimmed by 9 bases and V by 1 base; bases with no gene match: 9. The full variable domain, with the rest looked up from reference TRBV5-4 and TRBJ2-4, is ETGVTQSPTHLIKTRGQQVTLRCSSQSGHNTVSWYQQALGQGPQFIFQYYREEENGRGNFPPRFSGLQFPNYSSELNVNALELDDSALYLCASSLWAGGTPIQYFGAGTRLSVL.

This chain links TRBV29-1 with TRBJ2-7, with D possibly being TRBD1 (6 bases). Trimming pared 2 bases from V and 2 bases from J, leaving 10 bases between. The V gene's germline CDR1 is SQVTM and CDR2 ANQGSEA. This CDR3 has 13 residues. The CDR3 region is CSVERGQTYEQYF. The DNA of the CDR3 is TGCAGCGTTGAAAGGGGACAAACCTACGAGCAGTACTTC.

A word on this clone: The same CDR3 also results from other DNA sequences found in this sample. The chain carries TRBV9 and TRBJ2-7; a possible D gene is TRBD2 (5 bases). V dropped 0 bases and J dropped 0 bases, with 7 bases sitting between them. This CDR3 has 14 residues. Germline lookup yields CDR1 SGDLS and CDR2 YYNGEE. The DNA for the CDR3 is TGTGCCAGCAGCGTAGGTGGGAGCTCCTACGAGCAGTACTTC. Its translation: CASSVGGSSYEQYF.

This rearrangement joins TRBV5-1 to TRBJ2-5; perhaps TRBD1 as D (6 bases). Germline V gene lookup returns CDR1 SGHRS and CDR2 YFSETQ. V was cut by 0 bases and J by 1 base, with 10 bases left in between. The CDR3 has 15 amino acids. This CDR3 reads CASSLARGPQETQYF. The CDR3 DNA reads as TGCGCCAGCAGCTTGGCCAGGGGCCCCCAAGAGACCCAGTACTTC.

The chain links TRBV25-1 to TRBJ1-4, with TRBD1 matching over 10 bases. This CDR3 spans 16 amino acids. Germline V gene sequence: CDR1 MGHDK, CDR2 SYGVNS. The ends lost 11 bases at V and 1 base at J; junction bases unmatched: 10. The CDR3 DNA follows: TGTGCCTCCGGCCAGACAGGGGGCGGAACTAATGAAAAACTGTTTTTT. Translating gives CASGQTGGGTNEKLFF.

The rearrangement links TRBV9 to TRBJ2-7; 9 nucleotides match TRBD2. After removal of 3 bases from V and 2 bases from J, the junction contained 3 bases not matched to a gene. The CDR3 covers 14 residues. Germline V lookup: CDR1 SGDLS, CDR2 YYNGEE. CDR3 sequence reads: CASSASGAPYEQYF. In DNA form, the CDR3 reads TGTGCCAGCAGCGCTAGCGGGGCACCCTACGAGCAGTACTTC.

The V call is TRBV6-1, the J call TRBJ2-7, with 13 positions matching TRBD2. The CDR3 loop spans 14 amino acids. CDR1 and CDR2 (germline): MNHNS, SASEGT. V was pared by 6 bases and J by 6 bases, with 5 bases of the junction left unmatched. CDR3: CASRPGLAGVEQYF. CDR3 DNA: TGTGCCAGCAGACCCGGACTAGCGGGAGTCGAGCAGTACTTC.

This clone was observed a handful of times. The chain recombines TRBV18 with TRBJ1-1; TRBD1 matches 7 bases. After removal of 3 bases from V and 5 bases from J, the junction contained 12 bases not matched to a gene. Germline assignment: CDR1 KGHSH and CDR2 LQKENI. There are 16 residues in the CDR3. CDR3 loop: CASSPKRGQGETEAFF. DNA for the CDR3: TGTGCCAGCTCACCTAAAAGGGGTCAGGGGGAGACTGAAGCTTTCTTT.